The 17 T cell receptor beta chains below come from one sample, sequenced in a study of TIL therapy for anti-PD-1-resistant metastatic lung cancer (dated by TCRdb to 2020 to 2022). TCR beta CDR3 regions were amplified from genomic DNA with the immunoSEQ v3 hsTCRB kit using bias-controlled multiplex PCR. The source is immuneACCESS, and TCRdb retained only in-frame sequences with V and J called. Part of the clones is not carried over; for the studies checked, unresolved V genes explain less than half of this, and the remainder is unexplained. The sample table holds 45,000 to 60,000 clones, of which less than 80% were seen once. The top ten constitute about 5% of the sample. Taken with the paper, the label for time point translates to: pre-treatment sample, taken before nivolumab and TIL therapy. This material consisted of blood, taken at baseline. These receptors were collected from a woman aged 30 to 85 with non-small cell lung cancer.

The chain has TRBV10-1 and TRBJ1-1, with unresolved D. Between the trimmed V and J ends, which lost 6 bases and 1 base, there was a span of 12 bases. The V gene's germline CDR1 is WNHNN and CDR2 SYGVQD (reference sequence). The CDR3 totals 14 residues. The CDR3 DNA is TGCGCCAGCAGCAACCAGGCTTCGAACACTGAAGCTTTCTTT. It yields the protein CASSNQASNTEAFF.

The J gene is TRBJ1-1, the V gene TRBV27; possible D gene TRBD1, 5 bases. Trimming shortened V by 1 base and J by 7 bases, and 16 bases separated the two germline ends. Germline V gives CDR1 MNHEY, CDR2 SMNVEV (reference sequence). This CDR3 is 15 amino acids long. CDR3 region: CASSLWDPGRSEAFF. The CDR3 region has the DNA TGTGCCAGCAGTTTATGGGACCCCGGGAGGAGTGAAGCTTTCTTT.

The rearrangement uses TRBV10-3 and TRBJ2-5, with 13 bases aligning to TRBD2. Germline CDR1 is ENHRY and CDR2 is SYGVKD. The CDR3 is 14 amino acids. The V segment lost 6 bases and the J segment 5 bases; nucleotides outside the gene matches: 3. This CDR3 reads CAIRGLAGAETQYF. The CDR3 DNA reads TGTGCCATCAGAGGACTAGCGGGAGCGGAGACCCAGTACTTC.

CDR3 residues: CASSLDVSPDTQYF. The CDR3 bases are TGTGCCAGCAGCTTGGACGTGTCGCCAGATACGCAGTATTTT. The V and J genes are TRBV5-4 and TRBJ2-3; the D is unclear. Between the trimmed V and J ends, which lost 0 bases and 4 bases, there was a span of 9 bases. The CDR3 extends over 14 amino acids. Germline V gives CDR1 SGHNT, CDR2 YYREEE (reference sequence).

This chain joins TRBV6-6 and TRBJ1-1; D is unclear. CDR3 length equals 14 residues. Trimming removed 2 bases at V and 0 bases at J, with 7 bases between. Germline V gene lookup returns CDR1 MNHNY and CDR2 SVGAGI (reference sequence). DNA for the CDR3: TGTGCCAGCAGTTACCTTAGCATGAACACTGAAGCTTTCTTT. It yields the protein CASSYLSMNTEAFF.

This clone came up once. The chain joins TRBV10-3 to TRBJ2-2; 7 bases line up with TRBD1. The junction had 10 bases not matched to a gene; V was cut back by 10 bases and J by 5 bases. The CDR3 covers 14 residues. Germline CDR1 reads ENHRY; CDR2 reads SYGVKD. The DNA for the CDR3 is TGTGCCACGAGCCGGGACAGTTTTACCGGGGAGCTGTTTTTT. The encoded protein is CATSRDSFTGELFF.

The chain links TRBV6-1 to TRBJ1-5; weak D call: TRBD1 (6 bases). CDR1 MNHNS and CDR2 SASEGT come from the germline V gene. There are 14 residues in the CDR3. Trimming shortened V by 6 bases and J by 4 bases, and 13 bases separated the two germline ends. In DNA form, the CDR3 reads TGTGCCAGCAGACTACAGGGAGGTAATCAGCCCCAGCATTTT. Protein sequence: CASRLQGGNQPQHF.

This chain links TRBV7-6 with TRBJ2-5, with 9 bases matching TRBD2. The CDR3 runs to 14 residues. Trimming removed 4 bases from V and 5 bases from J; junction bases left unmatched: 5. Germline values: CDR1 SGHVS, CDR2 FNYEAQ. The DNA for the CDR3 is TGTGCCAGCAGCTCCGCGGGGGGGCTGGAGACCCAGTACTTC. As protein: CASSSAGGLETQYF.

The gene calls are TRBV19 and TRBJ1-5; D not certain. Germline values: CDR1 LNHDA, CDR2 SQIVND (reference sequence). V was trimmed by 1 base and J by 0 bases, leaving 7 bases between them. The CDR3 loop spans 15 amino acids. This CDR3 reads CASSIVQVSNQPQHF. In nucleotides, the CDR3 is TGTGCCAGTAGTATAGTGCAGGTTAGCAATCAGCCCCAGCATTTT. The variable domain in full, with the rest retrieved from reference TRBV19 and TRBJ1-5, is DGGITQSPKYLFRKEGQNVTLSCEQNLNHDAMYWYRQDPGQGLRLIYYSQIVNDFQKGDIAEGYSVSREKKESFPLTVTSAQKNPTAFYLCASSIVQVSNQPQHFGDGTRLSIL.

The V and J genes are TRBV11-2 and TRBJ2-1; D gene uncertain. There are 13 residues in the CDR3. Looked up from germline, CDR1 is SGHAT and CDR2 is FQNNGV. The V gene lost 6 bases and the J gene lost 5 bases, with 11 bases spanning the gap. The CDR3 region has the DNA TGTGCCAGCAGGCAGGACGGAGACAATGAGCAGTTCTTC. It translates to CASRQDGDNEQFF.

The chain recombines TRBV5-1 with TRBJ2-3; the match to TRBD2 covers 12 bases. This CDR3 has 14 amino acids. Germline CDR1 SGHRS, CDR2 YFSETQ. V shed 8 bases, J shed 5 bases, and the junction held 6 bases outside the gene matches. The CDR3 region has the DNA TGCGCCAGTCGACTAGCGGGAGTTGTAGATACGCAGTATTTT. Protein sequence: CASRLAGVVDTQYF.

This clone showed up just once. The chain combines TRBV28 with TRBJ1-2; no reliable D call. Germline V gene data show CDR1 as MDHEN and CDR2 as SYDVKM. There are 13 residues in the CDR3. The V end lost 6 bases, the J end lost 8 bases, and 16 bases lay between the germline ends. In DNA, the CDR3 is TGTGCCAGCAGCCTTACCCGAGGAGGAGGCTACACCTTC. This translates into CASSLTRGGGYTF.

V is TRBV28 and J is TRBJ2-1; no reliable D call. The germline V and J ends were trimmed by 7 bases and 8 bases, with 15 bases remaining between them. The CDR3 runs to 13 residues. Germline-derived CDR1 and CDR2 are MDHEN and SYDVKM. CDR3 in amino acids: CASTLSGGYEQFF. CDR3 sequence (DNA): TGTGCCAGCACCCTTTCGGGCGGCTATGAGCAGTTCTTC.

The V call is TRBV2, the J call TRBJ2-7, with D perhaps matching TRBD1 or TRBD2 (6 bases each). From germline, CDR1 is SNHLY and CDR2 FYNNEI. V was shortened by 0 bases and J by 6 bases, with 12 bases between the two germline ends. CDR3 length equals 14 residues. This chain's CDR3 is CASSEATGAGEQYF. CDR3 coding DNA: TGTGCCAGCAGTGAAGCGACGGGGGCGGGCGAGCAGTACTTC.

This clone was seen a handful of times. The chain uses TRBV28 and TRBJ1-2, with D possibly being TRBD1 (5 bases). Germline loops: CDR1 MDHEN, CDR2 SYDVKM. This CDR3 is 13 amino acids long. The V and J ends lost 4 bases and 8 bases respectively, with 14 bases between them. The CDR3 nucleotides read TGTGCCAGCAGTTGGGTGGGGGGAGAGGGCTACACCTTC. Protein: CASSWVGGEGYTF.

The rearrangement links TRBV27 to TRBJ1-1, with TRBD1 matching over 7 bases. The CDR3 is made up of 16 amino acids. J was trimmed by 4 bases and V by 4 bases; bases with no gene match: 12. The germline gives CDR1 MNHEY, CDR2 SMNVEV (reference sequence). CDR3 in amino acids: CASSSPLPRGRTEAFF. CDR3 nucleotides: TGTGCCAGCAGTTCCCCCCTCCCGAGGGGGCGCACTGAAGCTTTCTTT.

This clone was recorded at least ten times. V is TRBV6-5 and J is TRBJ2-7, with no clear D. This CDR3 is 15 amino acids long. The V and J ends lost 0 bases and 1 base respectively, with 10 bases between them. CDR1 is MNHEY and CDR2 is SVGAGI in the germline V gene. CDR3 coding DNA: TGTGCCAGCAGTTACTCGAATTTGGGTTCCTACGAGCAGTACTTC. Its protein product is CASSYSNLGSYEQYF.